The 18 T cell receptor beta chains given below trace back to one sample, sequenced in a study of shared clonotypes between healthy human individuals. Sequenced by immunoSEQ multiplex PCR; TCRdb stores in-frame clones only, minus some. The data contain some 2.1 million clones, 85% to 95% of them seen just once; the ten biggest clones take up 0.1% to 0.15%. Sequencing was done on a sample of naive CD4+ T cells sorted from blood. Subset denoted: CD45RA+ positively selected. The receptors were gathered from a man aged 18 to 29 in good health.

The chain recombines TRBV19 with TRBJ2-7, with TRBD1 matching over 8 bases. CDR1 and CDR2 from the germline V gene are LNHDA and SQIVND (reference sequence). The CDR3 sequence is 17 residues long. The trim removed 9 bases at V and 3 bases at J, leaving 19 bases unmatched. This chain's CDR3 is CARGTGLSSTTGYEQYF. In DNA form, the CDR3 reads TGTGCCAGGGGGACAGGACTATCTAGTACCACGGGCTACGAGCAGTACTTC.

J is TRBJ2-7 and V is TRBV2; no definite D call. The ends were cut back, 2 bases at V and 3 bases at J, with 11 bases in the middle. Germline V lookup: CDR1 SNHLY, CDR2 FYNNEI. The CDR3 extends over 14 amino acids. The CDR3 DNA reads TGTGCCAGCAGTGAACAGACCCTCGGCTACGAGCAGTACTTC. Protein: CASSEQTLGYEQYF.

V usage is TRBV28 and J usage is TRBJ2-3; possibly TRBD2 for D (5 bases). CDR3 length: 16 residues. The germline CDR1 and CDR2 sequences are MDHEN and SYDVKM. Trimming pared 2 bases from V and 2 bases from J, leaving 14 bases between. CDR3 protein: CASSLHRGIATDTQYF. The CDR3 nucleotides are TGTGCCAGCAGTTTACACCGAGGGATAGCCACAGATACGCAGTATTTT.

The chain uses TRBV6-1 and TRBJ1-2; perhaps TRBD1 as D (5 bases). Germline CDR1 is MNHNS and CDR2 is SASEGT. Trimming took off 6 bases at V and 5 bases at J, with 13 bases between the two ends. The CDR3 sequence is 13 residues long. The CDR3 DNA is TGTGCCAGCAGAGATGGACCAGGGTATGGCTACACCTTC. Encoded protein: CASRDGPGYGYTF.

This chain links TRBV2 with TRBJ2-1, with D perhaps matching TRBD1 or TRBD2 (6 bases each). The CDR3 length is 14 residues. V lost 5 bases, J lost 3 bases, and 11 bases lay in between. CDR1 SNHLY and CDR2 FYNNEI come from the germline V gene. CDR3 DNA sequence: TGTGCCAGCAGTTCCGGGGGCGGCTACAATGAGCAGTTCTTC. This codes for CASSSGGGYNEQFF.

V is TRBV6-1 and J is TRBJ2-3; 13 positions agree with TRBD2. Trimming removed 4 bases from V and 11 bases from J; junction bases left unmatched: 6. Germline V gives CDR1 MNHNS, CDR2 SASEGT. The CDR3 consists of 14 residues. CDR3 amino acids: CASSGGLAGRGQYF. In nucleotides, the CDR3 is TGTGCCAGCAGTGGGGGACTAGCGGGAAGGGGGCAGTATTTT.

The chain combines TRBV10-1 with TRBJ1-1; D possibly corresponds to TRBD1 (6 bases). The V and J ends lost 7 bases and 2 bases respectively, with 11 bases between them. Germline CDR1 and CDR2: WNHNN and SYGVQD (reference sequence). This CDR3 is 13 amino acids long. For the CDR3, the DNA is TGCGCCAGCAAAAGGGACACAAACACTGAAGCTTTCTTT. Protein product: CASKRDTNTEAFF.

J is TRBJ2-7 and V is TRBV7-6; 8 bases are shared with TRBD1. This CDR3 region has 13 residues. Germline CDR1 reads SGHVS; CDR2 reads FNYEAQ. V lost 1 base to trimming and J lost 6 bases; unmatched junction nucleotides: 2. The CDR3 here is CASSLGQGREQYF. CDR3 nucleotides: TGTGCCAGCAGCTTAGGACAGGGGCGCGAGCAGTACTTC.

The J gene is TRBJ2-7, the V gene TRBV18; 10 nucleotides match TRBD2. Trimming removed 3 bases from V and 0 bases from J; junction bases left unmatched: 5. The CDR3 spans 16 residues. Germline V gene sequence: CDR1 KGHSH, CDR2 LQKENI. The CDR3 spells CASSPLSGRASYEQYF. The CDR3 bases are TGTGCCAGCTCACCGTTGAGCGGGAGGGCCTCCTACGAGCAGTACTTC.

The CDR3 protein is CASRHLAGAPNEQFF. As DNA, the CDR3 is TGCGCCAGCAGGCACCTAGCGGGGGCCCCCAATGAGCAGTTCTTC. The chain recombines TRBV4-1 with TRBJ2-1, with 10 bases fitting TRBD2. Trimming took 6 bases from V and 6 from J; bases not matched to a gene: 8. Per the germline V gene, CDR1 is MGHRA and CDR2 is YSYEKL. The CDR3 is made up of 15 amino acids.

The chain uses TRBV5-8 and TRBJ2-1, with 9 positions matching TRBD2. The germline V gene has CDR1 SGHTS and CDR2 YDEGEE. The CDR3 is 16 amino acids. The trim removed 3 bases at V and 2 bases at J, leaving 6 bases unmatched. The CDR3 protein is CASSSLAGVTYNEQFF. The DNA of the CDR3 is TGTGCCAGCAGCTCATTAGCGGGAGTGACCTACAATGAGCAGTTCTTC.

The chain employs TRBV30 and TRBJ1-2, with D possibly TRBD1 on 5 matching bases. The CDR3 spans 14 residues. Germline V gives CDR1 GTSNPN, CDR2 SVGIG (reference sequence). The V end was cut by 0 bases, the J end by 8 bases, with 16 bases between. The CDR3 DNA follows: TGTGCCTGGAGTGTAATAGCCGGGGCGGTGGGCTACACCTTC. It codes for CAWSVIAGAVGYTF.

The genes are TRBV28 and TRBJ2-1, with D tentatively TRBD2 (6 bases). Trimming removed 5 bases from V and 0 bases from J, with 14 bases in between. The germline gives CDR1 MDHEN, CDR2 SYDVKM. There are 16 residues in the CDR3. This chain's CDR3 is CASSPERASSYNEQFF. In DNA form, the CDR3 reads TGTGCCAGCAGTCCTGAGCGGGCGAGCTCCTACAATGAGCAGTTCTTC.

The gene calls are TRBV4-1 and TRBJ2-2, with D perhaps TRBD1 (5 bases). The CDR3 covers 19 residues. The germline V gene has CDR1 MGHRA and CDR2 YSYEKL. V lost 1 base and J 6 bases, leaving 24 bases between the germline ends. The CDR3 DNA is TGCGCCAGCAGCCAAGGATTGGGGCGGTCGAGAGCTGGGTCCGGGGAGCTGTTTTTT. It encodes CASSQGLGRSRAGSGELFF.

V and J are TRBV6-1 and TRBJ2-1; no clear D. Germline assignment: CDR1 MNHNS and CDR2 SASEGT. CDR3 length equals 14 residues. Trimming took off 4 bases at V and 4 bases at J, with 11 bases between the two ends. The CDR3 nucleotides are TGTGCCAGCAGTGCCGCTTCCTTATACAATGAGCAGTTCTTC. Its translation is CASSAASLYNEQFF.

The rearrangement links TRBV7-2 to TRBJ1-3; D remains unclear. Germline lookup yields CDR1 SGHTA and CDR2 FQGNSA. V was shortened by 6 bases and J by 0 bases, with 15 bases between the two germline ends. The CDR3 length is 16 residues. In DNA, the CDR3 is TGTGCCAGCAGTCCAGACATGAGAAGCTCTGGAAACACCATATATTTT. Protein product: CASSPDMRSSGNTIYF.

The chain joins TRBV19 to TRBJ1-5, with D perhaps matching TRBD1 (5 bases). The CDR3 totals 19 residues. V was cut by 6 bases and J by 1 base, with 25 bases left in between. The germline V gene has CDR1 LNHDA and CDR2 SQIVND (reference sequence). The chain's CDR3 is CASSYGRTSGRRSNQPQHF. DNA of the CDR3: TGTGCCAGTAGCTATGGAAGGACCTCGGGACGAAGAAGCAATCAGCCCCAGCATTTT.

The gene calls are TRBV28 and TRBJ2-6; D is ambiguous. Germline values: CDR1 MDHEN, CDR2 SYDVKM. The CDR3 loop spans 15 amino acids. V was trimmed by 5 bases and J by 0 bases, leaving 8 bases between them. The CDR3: CASSTWASGANVLTF. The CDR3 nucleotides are TGTGCCAGCAGTACGTGGGCCTCTGGGGCCAACGTCCTGACTTTC.